This TCR beta chain was captured in a study of shared T cell receptors in the human thymus. Assay: immunoSEQ multiplex PCR; the TCRdb copy retains only in-frame clones and omits some. Seen here are about 660,000 clones, over 75% observed once, and the top ten hold about 0.01%. CDR1 MNHEY and CDR2 SVGAGI come from the germline V gene. The CDR3 consists of 14 residues. V was pared by 6 bases and J by 3 bases, with 7 bases of the junction left unmatched. These same data were also listed under a study on human thymus T cells.

This sequence originates from a boy less than two years old with a congenital heart defect. Sequenced material: thymocytes. This chain connects TRBV6-5 to TRBJ2-7, with 8 nucleotides matching TRBD1. The DNA of the CDR3 is TGTGCCAGCAGAAACCCCGGACAGGGCTACGAGCAGTACTTC. It translates to CASRNPGQGYEQYF.